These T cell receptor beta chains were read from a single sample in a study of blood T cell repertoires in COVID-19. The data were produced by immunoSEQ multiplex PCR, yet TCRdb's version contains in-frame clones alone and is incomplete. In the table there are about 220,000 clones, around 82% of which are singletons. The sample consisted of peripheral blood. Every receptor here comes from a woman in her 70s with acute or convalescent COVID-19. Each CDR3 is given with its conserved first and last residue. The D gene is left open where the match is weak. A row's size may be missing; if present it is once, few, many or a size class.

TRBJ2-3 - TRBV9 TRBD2 CASSGGGAGDTQYF TGTGCCAGCAGCGGCGGGGGGGCTGGAGATACGCAGTATTTT
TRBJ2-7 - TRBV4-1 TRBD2 CASSPTGTRAYEQYF TGCGCCAGCAGCCCAACCGGGACTAGGGCCTACGAGCAGTACTTC
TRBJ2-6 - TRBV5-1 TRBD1 CASSWTGEGANVLTF TGCGCCAGCAGCTGGACAGGGGAAGGGGCCAACGTCCTGACTTTC
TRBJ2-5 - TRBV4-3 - CASSQDFSGRETQYF TGCGCCAGCAGCCAAGATTTCTCTGGGAGGGAGACCCAGTACTTC
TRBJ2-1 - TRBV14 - CASSQQGGKASFF TGTGCCAGCAGCCAACAAGGGGGTAAAGCCTCTTTCTTC
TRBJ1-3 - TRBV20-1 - CSASHTISGNTIYF TGCAGTGCTAGTCACACGATCTCTGGAAACACCATATATTTT
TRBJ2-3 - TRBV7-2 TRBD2 CASSPGLAGPTDTQYF TGTGCCAGCAGCCCTGGACTAGCGGGGCCCACAGATACGCAGTATTTT
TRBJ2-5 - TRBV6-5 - CASSYYPDSKGTQYF TGTGCCAGCAGTTACTACCCCGACAGCAAAGGGACCCAGTACTTC
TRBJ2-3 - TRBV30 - CAWSPADTQYF TGTGCCTGGAGCCCAGCAGATACGCAGTATTTT
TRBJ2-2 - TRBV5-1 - CASSVSPTLGNTGELFF TGCGCCAGCAGCGTGTCCCCGACCCTAGGGAACACCGGGGAGCTGTTTTTT
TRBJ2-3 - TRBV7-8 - CASSPERATDTQYF TGTGCCAGCAGCCCAGAGCGTGCCACAGATACGCAGTATTTT
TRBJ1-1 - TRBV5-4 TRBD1 CASSAGQVWNSEAFF TGTGCCAGCAGCGCTGGACAGGTTTGGAACTCTGAAGCTTTCTTT
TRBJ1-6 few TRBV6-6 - CASSPGSIPGNSPLHF TGTGCCAGCAGCCCGGGTAGTATACCGGGGAATTCACCCCTCCACTTT
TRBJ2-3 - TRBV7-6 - CASSRYPQGDTQYF TGTGCCAGCAGCCGTTACCCCCAGGGAGATACGCAGTATTTT
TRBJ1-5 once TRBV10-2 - CASSEYNGGPNQPQHF TGCGCCAGCAGTGAGTACAATGGAGGCCCCAATCAGCCCCAGCATTTT
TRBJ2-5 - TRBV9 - CASSVGGSMETQYF TGTGCCAGCAGCGTAGGGGGCAGCATGGAGACCCAGTACTTC
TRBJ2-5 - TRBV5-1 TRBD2 CASRSTSGRKETQYF TGCGCCAGCAGATCAACCAGCGGGAGAAAAGAGACCCAGTACTTC
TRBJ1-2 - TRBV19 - CASNQYGYTF TGTGCCAGTAACCAGTACGGCTACACCTTC
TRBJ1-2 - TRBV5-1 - CASSPLTGPGGNGYTF TGCGCCAGCAGCCCGCTTACAGGGCCGGGGGGGAATGGCTACACCTTC
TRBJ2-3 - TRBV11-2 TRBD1 CASSTGTGLTDTQYF TGTGCCAGCAGCACCGGGACAGGGTTGACAGATACGCAGTATTTT
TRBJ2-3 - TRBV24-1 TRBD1 CAIGTGGTDTQYF TGTGCCATCGGGACAGGGGGCACAGATACGCAGTATTTT
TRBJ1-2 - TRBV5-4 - CASRSTGAFYGYTF TGTGCCAGCAGGTCGACAGGAGCCTTCTATGGCTACACCTTC
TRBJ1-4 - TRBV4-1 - CASSSTATNEKLFF TGCGCCAGCAGCAGCACGGCAACTAATGAAAAACTGTTTTTT
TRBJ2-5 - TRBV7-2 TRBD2 CASSFQRGGAETQYF TGTGCCAGCAGCTTCCAGCGGGGGGGCGCAGAGACCCAGTACTTC
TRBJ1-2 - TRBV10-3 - CAISDWWTDTIANYGYTF TGTGCCATCAGTGATTGGTGGACAGACACGATAGCTAACTATGGCTACACCTTC
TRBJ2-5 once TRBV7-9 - CASSSRVTQGETQYF TGTGCCAGCAGCTCACGGGTCACCCAGGGAGAGACCCAGTACTTC
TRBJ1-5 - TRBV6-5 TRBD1 CASRYFVRTGGEPQHF TGTGCCAGCCGATACTTCGTTAGGACAGGGGGAGAGCCCCAGCATTTT
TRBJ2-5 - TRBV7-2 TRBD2 CASSSQRGSETQYF TGTGCCAGCAGCTCTCAGCGGGGTTCGGAGACCCAGTACTTC
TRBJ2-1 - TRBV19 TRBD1 CASSRDRGNEQFF TGTGCCAGTAGCCGGGACAGGGGCAATGAGCAGTTCTTC
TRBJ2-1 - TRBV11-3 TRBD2 CASSITSGGAYNEQFF TGTGCCAGCAGCATAACTAGCGGGGGGGCCTACAATGAGCAGTTCTTC
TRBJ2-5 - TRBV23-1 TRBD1 CASSTDRDSDQETQYF TGCGCCAGCAGCACTGACCGGGACAGTGATCAAGAGACCCAGTACTTC
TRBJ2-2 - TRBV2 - CASKEGAQTGELFF TGTGCCAGCAAGGAGGGGGCGCAAACCGGGGAGCTGTTTTTT
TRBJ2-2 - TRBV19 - CASRSDYLGHTGELFF TGTGCCAGTAGATCCGACTACCTAGGACACACCGGGGAGCTGTTTTTT
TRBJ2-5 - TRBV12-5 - CASGLRGGERETQYF TGTGCTAGTGGCTTACGTGGAGGGGAAAGGGAGACCCAGTACTTC
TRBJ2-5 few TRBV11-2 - CASSLNGAQETQYF TGTGCCAGCAGCTTAAATGGGGCCCAAGAGACCCAGTACTTC
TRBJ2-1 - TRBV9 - CASSVGQVGNNEQFF TGTGCCAGCAGCGTAGGGCAGGTGGGCAACAATGAGCAGTTCTTC
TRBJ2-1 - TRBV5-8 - CASSLVVTGDEQFF TGTGCCAGCAGCTTGGTGGTGACTGGCGATGAGCAGTTCTTC
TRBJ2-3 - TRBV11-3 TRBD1 CASSLGTGGTDTQYF TGTGCCAGCAGCTTAGGGACAGGGGGCACAGATACGCAGTATTTT
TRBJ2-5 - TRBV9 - CASSLGLQETQYF TGTGCCAGCAGCTTGGGACTCCAAGAGACCCAGTACTTC
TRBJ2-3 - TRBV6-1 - CASSEKGLAAGADTQYF TGTGCCAGCAGTGAAAAGGGGCTAGCAGCAGGGGCAGATACGCAGTATTTT
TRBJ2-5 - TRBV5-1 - CASSSILGLETQYF TGCGCCAGCAGCTCGATTCTAGGCTTGGAGACCCAGTACTTC
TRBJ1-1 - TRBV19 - CASSRFGGRHQTEAFF TGTGCCAGTAGTCGATTCGGGGGGCGACACCAAACTGAAGCTTTCTTT
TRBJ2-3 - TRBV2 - CASRSGLSVDTQYF TGTGCCAGCAGGAGTGGGCTATCCGTAGATACGCAGTATTTT
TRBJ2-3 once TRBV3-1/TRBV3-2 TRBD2 CASSQSSGGGTDTQYF TGTGCCAGCAGCCAATCTAGCGGGGGGGGCACAGATACGCAGTATTTT
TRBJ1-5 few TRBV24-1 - CATRSLQGPNQPQHF TGTGCCACCAGATCTCTACAGGGACCGAATCAGCCCCAGCATTTT
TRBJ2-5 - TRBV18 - CASSLRGQETQYF TGTGCCAGCTCACTTAGGGGACAAGAGACCCAGTACTTC
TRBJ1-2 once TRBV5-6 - CASSLREALMGSGYTF TGTGCCAGCAGCCTGAGGGAGGCGTTAATGGGTAGTGGCTACACCTTC
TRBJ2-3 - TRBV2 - CASKKQGGADTQYF TGTGCCAGCAAAAAACAGGGAGGGGCAGATACGCAGTATTTT
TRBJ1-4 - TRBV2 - CASSDDGRTNEKLFF TGTGCCAGCAGTGACGACGGGAGGACTAATGAAAAACTGTTTTTT
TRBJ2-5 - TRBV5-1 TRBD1 CASSYSGQGRETQYF TGCGCCAGCAGCTACTCGGGACAGGGCCGGGAGACCCAGTACTTC